The rows below give T cell receptor beta chains drawn from one sample of a study of cytotoxic CD8 clonotypes in ibrutinib-treated CLL. Some clones are missing from TCRdb's copy, which holds only in-frame ones; the method was immunoSEQ multiplex PCR. Among roughly 300,000 clones, 60% to 80% were seen once, and the ten largest hold about 5.3%. Sequenced material: PBMCs, taken at disease progression, from a patient treated with ibrutinib. The source of these receptors is a human donor with chronic lymphocytic leukemia. Each CDR3 is given with its conserved first and last residue. The D gene is left open where the match is weak. Clone size, where shown, is once, few, many, or a class for clones that have expanded.

clone size,D gene,V gene,CDR3 length,J gene,CDR3 DNA,CDR3 protein
NA,NA,TRBV18,16,TRBJ2-1,TGTGCCAGCTCACCAACAGGACAGAGCTCCTACAATGAGCAGTTCTTC,CASSPTGQSSYNEQFF
few,NA,TRBV4-3,14,TRBJ1-2,TGCGCCAGCAGCCTCTCCGCGCTTGACTATGGCTACACCTTC,CASSLSALDYGYTF
NA,TRBD2,TRBV4-1,15,TRBJ2-7,TGCGCCAGCAGCCTCGGACTAGCGGGAGATTACGAGCAGTACTTC,CASSLGLAGDYEQYF
NA,TRBD2,TRBV7-2,15,TRBJ2-5,TGTGCCAGCAGCATTCTAGCGGGGGCCCAAGAGACCCAGTACTTC,CASSILAGAQETQYF
many,NA,TRBV10-3,15,TRBJ1-5,TGTGCCATCAGTGGCTCCCGCGGGGCCTTAGGGCCCCAGCATTTT,CAISGSRGALGPQHF
few,NA,TRBV25-1,13,TRBJ2-7,TGTGCCAGCAGTATTGAACAGACCTACGAGCAGTACTTC,CASSIEQTYEQYF
NA,NA,TRBV6-5,14,TRBJ2-7,TGTGCCAGCATTGATTTCGGGAACTCCTACGAGCAGTACTTC,CASIDFGNSYEQYF
NA,TRBD1,TRBV7-9,16,TRBJ1-2,TGTGCCAGCAGCGTATGGGAGGGACAGGGAAACTATGGCTACACCTTC,CASSVWEGQGNYGYTF
few,NA,TRBV18,16,TRBJ2-1,TGTGCCAGCTCACTTCTTGGGGGACAAGTCTACAATGAGCAGTTCTTC,CASSLLGGQVYNEQFF
NA,NA,TRBV7-9,13,TRBJ2-7,TGTGCCAGCAGCTTGGGCAGGACCTACGAGCAGTACTTC,CASSLGRTYEQYF
NA,NA,TRBV5-5,13,TRBJ2-5,TGTGCCAGCAGCTTGAGACGGTGGGAGACCCAGTACTTC,CASSLRRWETQYF
few,NA,TRBV19,15,TRBJ1-2,TGTGCCAGTAGCCTAATCGAAAAGACTAACTATGGCTACACCTTC,CASSLIEKTNYGYTF
NA,NA,TRBV28,12,TRBJ2-7,TGTGCCAGCAGTTTAGGTATTACCGAGCAGTACTTC,CASSLGITEQYF
NA,TRBD1,TRBV9,15,TRBJ1-1,TGTGCCAGCAGCTCAGGGGGAGGAGAAGGCACTGAAGCTTTCTTT,CASSSGGGEGTEAFF
few,TRBD1,TRBV9,15,TRBJ2-7,TGTGCCAGCAGCGTAGGGACAGGGGGCTCCTACGAGCAGTACTTC,CASSVGTGGSYEQYF
NA,NA,TRBV5-1,17,TRBJ1-3,TGCGCCAGCAGCTTGGTCCCGACAGAAAGCTCTGGAAACACCATATATTTT,CASSLVPTESSGNTIYF
NA,TRBD2,TRBV9,16,TRBJ2-1,TGTGCCAGCAGCGTATTTAGCGGGGGACCTTACAATGAGCAGTTCTTC,CASSVFSGGPYNEQFF
NA,NA,TRBV11-2,16,TRBJ2-5,TGTGCCAGCAGCTTACTTCGGACAGTCTCTCAAGAGACCCAGTACTTC,CASSLLRTVSQETQYF
NA,NA,TRBV7-2,14,TRBJ1-3,TGTGCCAGCAGCTTTGGGGGCTCTGGAAACACCATATATTTT,CASSFGGSGNTIYF
NA,TRBD2,TRBV19,15,TRBJ2-7,TGTGCCAGTAGTCCCTGGGCTAGCGGGAAATACGAGCAGTACTTC,CASSPWASGKYEQYF
NA,NA,TRBV10-3,14,TRBJ2-1,TGTGCCACCTTGAGAGGAGCCTCCTACAATGAGCAGTTCTTC,CATLRGASYNEQFF
NA,TRBD2,TRBV14,16,TRBJ2-3,TGTGCCAGCAGCCAAGACTGGCGGGGGATCACAGATACGCAGTATTTT,CASSQDWRGITDTQYF
NA,TRBD1,TRBV28,16,TRBJ2-5,TGTGCCAGCAGTTTATGGGGCACAGGGGGCCAAGAGACCCAGTACTTC,CASSLWGTGGQETQYF
NA,TRBD1,TRBV9,15,TRBJ2-7,TGTGCCAGCAGTAGAGCCGGGACAGGGAGGTACGAGCAGTACTTC,CASSRAGTGRYEQYF
NA,NA,TRBV9,13,TRBJ1-2,TGTGCCAGCAGCGTAGGAGTAGGGGGAGGCTACACCTTC,CASSVGVGGGYTF
NA,TRBD1,TRBV2,14,TRBJ2-1,TGTGCCAGCAGGGGACAGGGATTTTACAATGAGCAGTTCTTC,CASRGQGFYNEQFF
NA,NA,TRBV5-4,15,TRBJ2-3,TGTGCCAGCAGTTACTACAGGGAGGGCACAGATACGCAGTATTTT,CASSYYREGTDTQYF
few,NA,TRBV5-1,13,TRBJ1-5,TGCGCCAGCAGCTTGACGGGCAATCAGCCCCAGCATTTT,CASSLTGNQPQHF
NA,NA,TRBV7-9,12,TRBJ1-3,TGTGCCAGTACAGAGACCGGAAACACCATATATTTT,CASTETGNTIYF
NA,NA,TRBV9,13,TRBJ2-1,TGTGCCAGCAGCGTAGCTGGGCGTATAGAGCAGTTCTTC,CASSVAGRIEQFF
NA,NA,TRBV19,13,TRBJ1-1,TGTGCCAGTAGTATAGTGAGGAGCACTGAAGCTTTCTTT,CASSIVRSTEAFF
NA,NA,TRBV27,14,TRBJ1-1,TGTGCCAGCAGTCAAAAAACAGGGAACACTGAAGCTTTCTTT,CASSQKTGNTEAFF
few,NA,TRBV6-4,13,TRBJ1-5,TGTGCCAGCAGTGGGGACACGACTCAGCCCCAGCATTTT,CASSGDTTQPQHF
NA,NA,TRBV4-3,14,TRBJ2-7,TGCGCCAGCAGCCAAGAATTCAGTTACTACGAGCAGTACTTC,CASSQEFSYYEQYF
NA,NA,TRBV6-6,16,TRBJ2-7,TGTGCCAGCAGTCACCCGCAGGGGCAGGGGCGCTACGAGCAGTACTTC,CASSHPQGQGRYEQYF
once,NA,TRBV9,15,TRBJ2-7,TGTGCCAGCAGCGTAGGGGGGGAGACGGGCTACGAGCAGTACTTC,CASSVGGETGYEQYF
NA,NA,TRBV25-1,15,TRBJ1-1,TGTGCCAGCAGTGAAGGCCGGAGGGCGGACACTGAAGCTTTCTTT,CASSEGRRADTEAFF
NA,NA,TRBV10-1,14,TRBJ2-5,TGCGCCAGCAGTGAGGGCCTAACGGGGGAGACCCAGTACTTC,CASSEGLTGETQYF
NA,TRBD1,TRBV6-5,14,TRBJ1-1,TGTGCCAGCAGTGACAGGGGCAGTAGCACTGAAGCTTTCTTT,CASSDRGSSTEAFF
NA,TRBD1,TRBV13,14,TRBJ1-1,TGTGCCAGCAGCCCCCCTACAGGGGACACTGAAGCTTTCTTT,CASSPPTGDTEAFF
NA,NA,TRBV29-1,13,TRBJ2-3,TGCAGCGTTGAAGGGAGTAGCACAGATACGCAGTATTTT,CSVEGSSTDTQYF
NA,TRBD1,TRBV5-1,17,TRBJ1-2,TGCGCCAGCAGCTTTAGGGACAGGGATCATGGGAGAGATGGCTACACCTTC,CASSFRDRDHGRDGYTF
NA,NA,TRBV2,12,TRBJ2-3,TGTGCCAGCATTAGAATTCCGGATACGCAGTATTTT,CASIRIPDTQYF
NA,TRBD2,TRBV29-1,14,TRBJ2-1,TGCAGCGTTGTTCCCGGACTAGAGCCCGATGAGCAGTTCTTC,CSVVPGLEPDEQFF
NA,NA,TRBV27,12,TRBJ2-2,TGTGCCAGCCCCCGGCCGGGCGGGGAGCTGTTTTTT,CASPRPGGELFF
once,NA,TRBV6-5,13,TRBJ2-3,TGTGCCAGCAGGAGGGATGCCACAGATACGCAGTATTTT,CASRRDATDTQYF
NA,TRBD2,TRBV7-8,15,TRBJ2-7,TGTGCCAGCAGCTTGTGGAGGACTAGCTCCTACGAGCAGTACTTC,CASSLWRTSSYEQYF
NA,NA,TRBV7-9,16,TRBJ2-2,TGTGCCAGCAGCTTAAGTCTGGGCCCGAACACCGGGGAGCTGTTTTTT,CASSLSLGPNTGELFF
NA,NA,TRBV9,13,TRBJ2-3,TGTGCCAGCAGCACCGGAAGCACAGATACGCAGTATTTT,CASSTGSTDTQYF
NA,NA,TRBV5-1,13,TRBJ1-2,TGCGCCAGCAGCTTGCGGGGCCACTATGGCTACACCTTC,CASSLRGHYGYTF
NA,NA,TRBV27,13,TRBJ2-5,TGTGCCAGCAGTCTCACCGTACAAGAGACCCAGTACTTC,CASSLTVQETQYF
NA,NA,TRBV11-2,19,TRBJ2-3,TGTGCCAGCAGCTTAGGACTATGGAGGGCGGACGCACACACAGATACGCAGTATTTT,CASSLGLWRADAHTDTQYF
NA,TRBD1,TRBV12-5,18,TRBJ2-6,TGTGCTAGTGGTTTGGTCTTCGGACAGGGAACTGGGGCCAACGTCCTGACTTTC,CASGLVFGQGTGANVLTF
NA,TRBD1,TRBV18,15,TRBJ1-3,TGTGCCAGCTCACCTACAGGGGCCTCTGGAAACACCATATATTTT,CASSPTGASGNTIYF